These T cell receptor beta chains were read from a single sample in a study of blood T cell repertoires in COVID-19. TCRdb's table, derived via immunoSEQ multiplex PCR, lists solely in-frame clones and lacks some. The sample has about 46,000 clones, 75% to 90% seen once. The sample was peripheral blood. These receptors were taken from a human donor in a cohort sampled during active COVID-19. Each CDR3 is given with its conserved first and last residue. The D gene is left open where the match is weak. Expanded clones get a size class; other rows say once, few or many, or leave the size out.

v_call: TRBV14
d_call: -
j_call: TRBJ2-1
clone_size: few
cdr3_aa: CASSQDTSGGEQFF
cdr3_nt: TGTGCCAGCAGCCAAGATACCAGCGGCGGAGAGCAGTTCTTC

v_call: TRBV14
d_call: TRBD1
j_call: TRBJ2-6
clone_size: -
cdr3_aa: CASSQGQGGANVLTF
cdr3_nt: TGTGCCAGCAGCCAGGGACAGGGTGGGGCCAACGTCCTGACTTTC

v_call: TRBV28
d_call: -
j_call: TRBJ1-6
clone_size: -
cdr3_aa: CASSPQEGSVSPLHF
cdr3_nt: TGTGCCAGCAGTCCTCAAGAGGGTTCGGTTTCACCCCTCCACTTT

v_call: TRBV5-4
d_call: TRBD2
j_call: TRBJ2-7
clone_size: -
cdr3_aa: CASSPLRLAGVEQYF
cdr3_nt: TGTGCCAGCAGCCCACTCCGACTAGCGGGAGTCGAGCAGTACTTC

v_call: TRBV6-1
d_call: -
j_call: TRBJ1-5
clone_size: -
cdr3_aa: CASSEATEGRPQHF
cdr3_nt: TGTGCCAGCAGTGAAGCCACCGAGGGTCGGCCCCAGCATTTT

v_call: TRBV5-4
d_call: TRBD2
j_call: TRBJ2-7
clone_size: few
cdr3_aa: CASSPGTSGYSYEQYF
cdr3_nt: TGTGCCAGCAGCCCCGGGACTAGCGGTTACTCCTACGAGCAGTACTTC

v_call: TRBV30
d_call: -
j_call: TRBJ1-2
clone_size: -
cdr3_aa: CAWSVPGNRVGYTF
cdr3_nt: TGTGCCTGGAGTGTCCCCGGAAACAGGGTGGGCTACACCTTC

v_call: TRBV5-1
d_call: TRBD2
j_call: TRBJ2-7
clone_size: -
cdr3_aa: CASSSSLATSSYEQYF
cdr3_nt: TGCGCCAGCAGCTCGTCACTAGCGACTAGCTCCTACGAGCAGTACTTC

v_call: TRBV24-1
d_call: TRBD2
j_call: TRBJ2-1
clone_size: once
cdr3_aa: CATSEASGSYNEQFF
cdr3_nt: TGTGCCACCAGTGAGGCTAGCGGGAGTTACAATGAGCAGTTCTTC

v_call: TRBV19
d_call: TRBD1
j_call: TRBJ2-7
clone_size: -
cdr3_aa: CASSMEGQGIREQYF
cdr3_nt: TGTGCCAGTAGTATGGAGGGACAGGGCATAAGGGAGCAGTACTTC

v_call: TRBV5-6
d_call: TRBD1
j_call: TRBJ2-7
clone_size: -
cdr3_aa: CASSGDRGGYEQYF
cdr3_nt: TGTGCCAGCAGCGGGGACAGGGGGGGCTACGAGCAGTACTTC

v_call: TRBV4-2
d_call: -
j_call: TRBJ2-7
clone_size: -
cdr3_aa: CASSQAPSYEQYF
cdr3_nt: TGTGCCAGCAGCCAAGCCCCGTCCTACGAGCAGTACTTC

v_call: TRBV27
d_call: TRBD1
j_call: TRBJ2-7
clone_size: -
cdr3_aa: CASGQTPGQAYEQYF
cdr3_nt: TGTGCCAGCGGACAGACTCCGGGACAGGCCTACGAGCAGTACTTC

v_call: TRBV6-5
d_call: TRBD1
j_call: TRBJ1-2
clone_size: -
cdr3_aa: CASSSGQAAWYGYTF
cdr3_nt: TGTGCCAGCAGTTCGGGACAGGCCGCCTGGTATGGCTACACCTTC

v_call: TRBV9
d_call: TRBD2
j_call: TRBJ2-3
clone_size: -
cdr3_aa: CASSGTSGAHTQYF
cdr3_nt: TGTGCCAGCAGCGGGACTAGTGGTGCACATACGCAGTATTTT

v_call: TRBV30
d_call: TRBD2
j_call: TRBJ2-1
clone_size: -
cdr3_aa: CAWSSAGDNEQFF
cdr3_nt: TGTGCCTGGAGTTCAGCGGGGGACAATGAGCAGTTCTTC

v_call: TRBV28
d_call: TRBD2
j_call: TRBJ2-1
clone_size: -
cdr3_aa: CASSILAGGRFQNEQFF
cdr3_nt: TGTGCCAGCAGCATACTAGCCGGCGGGAGATTTCAGAATGAGCAGTTCTTC

v_call: TRBV5-1
d_call: -
j_call: TRBJ1-4
clone_size: few
cdr3_aa: CASSLRPSTNEKLFF
cdr3_nt: TGCGCCAGCAGCCTTCGTCCCAGTACTAATGAAAAACTGTTTTTT

v_call: TRBV18
d_call: -
j_call: TRBJ2-3
clone_size: -
cdr3_aa: CASSPGPNTDTQYF
cdr3_nt: TGTGCCAGCTCACCAGGGCCCAACACAGATACGCAGTATTTT

v_call: TRBV28
d_call: -
j_call: TRBJ2-2
clone_size: once
cdr3_aa: CASSVTGSPAGELFF
cdr3_nt: TGTGCCAGCAGCGTAACCGGGAGCCCCGCCGGGGAGCTGTTTTTT

v_call: TRBV27
d_call: -
j_call: TRBJ1-5
clone_size: -
cdr3_aa: CASSTGTHQPQHF
cdr3_nt: TGTGCCAGCAGTACAGGGACCCATCAGCCCCAGCATTTT

v_call: TRBV6-9
d_call: -
j_call: TRBJ1-1
clone_size: -
cdr3_aa: CASSRQDREAFF
cdr3_nt: TGTGCCAGCAGTCGACAGGACAGAGAAGCTTTCTTT

v_call: TRBV6-1
d_call: TRBD1
j_call: TRBJ2-3
clone_size: -
cdr3_aa: CASSEAGDRVTDTQYF
cdr3_nt: TGTGCCAGCAGTGAAGCAGGGGACAGAGTCACAGATACGCAGTATTTT

v_call: TRBV19
d_call: -
j_call: TRBJ1-3
clone_size: -
cdr3_aa: CASSMTRVSGNTIYF
cdr3_nt: TGTGCCAGTAGTATGACCAGGGTCTCTGGAAACACCATATATTTT

v_call: TRBV29-1
d_call: -
j_call: TRBJ1-3
clone_size: -
cdr3_aa: CSVLRDPGNTIYF
cdr3_nt: TGCAGCGTTCTGAGGGATCCAGGAAACACCATATATTTT

v_call: TRBV7-2
d_call: TRBD1
j_call: TRBJ1-3
clone_size: -
cdr3_aa: CASSTGQGAGNTIYF
cdr3_nt: TGTGCCAGCAGCACGGGACAGGGGGCTGGAAACACCATATATTTT

v_call: TRBV5-6
d_call: TRBD2
j_call: TRBJ2-7
clone_size: -
cdr3_aa: CASSPPGLAAHEQYF
cdr3_nt: TGTGCCAGCAGCCCGCCGGGACTAGCTGCCCACGAGCAGTACTTC

v_call: TRBV24-1
d_call: -
j_call: TRBJ2-3
clone_size: -
cdr3_aa: CATSDSRDFTDTQYF
cdr3_nt: TGTGCCACCAGTGATTCCCGGGACTTCACAGATACGCAGTATTTT